The clone carrying this T cell receptor beta chain occurred a few times. Its antigen remains unidentified. The data were taken from a study of post-analysis software for immune sequencing data. General study results and limits: Patients showed TRBV5-6, TRBV5-1 and TRBV20-1 among five TRBV segments more frequent than in controls. By F measure, strong co-clustering occurred among samples prepared in the same batch. The study found significantly lower normalized Chao1 diversity in multiple sclerosis patients than in controls.

This CDR3 region has 12 residues. Trimming shortened V by 4 bases and J by 7 bases, and 10 bases separated the two germline ends. Germline loops: CDR1 MNHEY, CDR2 SMNVEV (reference sequence). Researchers reported that TCR beta cDNA libraries carried unique molecular identifiers. TCRdb fed the PCR reads into MiXCR, producing one record per CDR3 protein. The repertoire holds roughly 800,000 distinct CDR3 sequences, with about 45% as singletons. Sample: blood. The origin of this receptor is a girl between 5 and 17 years old with multiple sclerosis. This chain connects TRBV27 to TRBJ1-1; D unresolved. The CDR3 region has the DNA TGTGCCAGCAGTTCCCCGACACGTGAAGCTTTCTTT. This codes for CASSSPTREAFF.